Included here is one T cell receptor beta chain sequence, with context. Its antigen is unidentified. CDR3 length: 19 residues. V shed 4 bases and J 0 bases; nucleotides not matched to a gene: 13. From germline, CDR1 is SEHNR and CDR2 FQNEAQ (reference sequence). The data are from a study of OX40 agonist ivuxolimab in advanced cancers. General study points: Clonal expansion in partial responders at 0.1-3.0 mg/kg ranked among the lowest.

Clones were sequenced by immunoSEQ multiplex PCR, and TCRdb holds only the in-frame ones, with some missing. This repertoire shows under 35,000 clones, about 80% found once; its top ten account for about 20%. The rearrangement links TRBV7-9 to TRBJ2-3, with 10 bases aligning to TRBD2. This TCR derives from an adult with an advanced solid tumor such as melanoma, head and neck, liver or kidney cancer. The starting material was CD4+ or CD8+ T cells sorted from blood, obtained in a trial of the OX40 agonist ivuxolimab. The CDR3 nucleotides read TGTGCCAGCAGCTCGAGGGGTAGCGGGGGGTCTACTAGCACAGATACGCAGTATTTT. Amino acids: CASSSRGSGGSTSTDTQYF.